The 3 T cell receptor beta chains listed next were all sequenced from one sample in a study of cytomegalovirus exposure and HLA in healthy donors. A multiplex PCR was run with 60 Vbeta primers and 13 Jbeta primers. The table came from immunoSEQ multiplex PCR; TCRdb's copy has only in-frame clones and leaves some out. The sample has about 220,000 clones, 65% to 75% seen once; the top ten hold 1.8%. Input material: PBMCs. These receptors were obtained from a woman in her twenties or thirties in good health and CMV-seronegative.

V is TRBV30 and J is TRBJ2-7, with 7 bases lining up with TRBD2. V lost 2 bases and J lost 4; bases outside the gene matches: 11. Germline CDR1 is GTSNPN and CDR2 is SVGIG (reference sequence). The CDR3 totals 15 residues. CDR3 DNA sequence: TGTGCCTGGAGTAGCTCCAGCGGGGCAAGGTACGAGCAGTACTTC. It encodes CAWSSSSGARYEQYF.

V and J are TRBV29-1 and TRBJ1-2; maybe TRBD1 (5 bases). The ends were cut back, 4 bases at V and 2 bases at J, with 5 bases in the middle. Germline V gene lookup returns CDR1 SQVTM and CDR2 ANQGSEA. This CDR3 comprises 11 residues. The DNA for the CDR3 is TGCAGCGTTGGACAGAACTATGGCTACACCTTC. Residues: CSVGQNYGYTF. The variable domain in full, with the rest retrieved from reference TRBV29-1 and TRBJ1-2, is SAVISQKPSRDICQRGTSLTIQCQVDSQVTMMFWYRQQPGQSLTLIATANQGSEATYESGFVIDKFPISRPNLTFSTLTVSNMSPEDSSIYLCSVGQNYGYTFGSGTRLTVV.

The V and J genes are TRBV29-1 and TRBJ2-5; TRBD2 aligns across 10 bases. J lost 5 bases, V lost 8 bases, and 14 bases had no gene match. This CDR3 is built from 15 residues. Germline V gene lookup returns CDR1 SQVTM and CDR2 ANQGSEA. The chain's CDR3 is CSTRWVAGGGETQYF. CDR3 in DNA: TGCAGCACCCGCTGGGTAGCGGGAGGTGGGGAGACCCAGTACTTC.